This T cell receptor beta chain emerged from a study of shared clonotypes between healthy human individuals. Study-level findings and limits: A limitation of the genetic and exposure-history diversity represented arose from few donors.

Sequencing was at deep level. Genomic DNA belonging to each subset was distributed in equal measure over several immunoSEQ plates. Method: immunoSEQ multiplex PCR; TCRdb's copy keeps in-frame clones and lacks some. The sample consists of 1,500,000 or so clones, over 95% of them appearing once. CD4+ cells yielded CD45RA+ naive and CD45RA-negative memory subsets. On this clone itself: The antigen is unknown.

This clonotype was sampled from a man aged 25 to 40 in good health. The sample taken for sequencing was naive CD4+ T cells sorted from blood. Subset given: CD45RA+ positively selected.

In DNA, the CDR3 is TGTGCCAGCAGCGTTGCCCGTAACAGGGGGCCAACTGGAAACACCATATATTTT. Its translation: CASSVARNRGPTGNTIYF. The J gene is TRBJ1-3, the V gene TRBV9, with 9 bases aligning to TRBD1. CDR1 SGDLS and CDR2 YYNGEE come from the germline V gene. CDR3 length equals 18 residues. J gave up 2 bases and V 2 bases, and 11 bases lay outside the gene matches.